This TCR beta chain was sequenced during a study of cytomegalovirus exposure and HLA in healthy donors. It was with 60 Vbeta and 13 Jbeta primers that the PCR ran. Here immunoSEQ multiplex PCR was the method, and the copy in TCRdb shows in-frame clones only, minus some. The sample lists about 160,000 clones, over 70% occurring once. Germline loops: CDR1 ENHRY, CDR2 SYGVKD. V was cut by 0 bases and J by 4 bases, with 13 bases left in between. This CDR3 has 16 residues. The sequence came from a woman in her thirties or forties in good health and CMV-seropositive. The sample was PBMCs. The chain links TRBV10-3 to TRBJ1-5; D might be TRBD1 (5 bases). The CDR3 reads CAISESGGVPNQPQHF. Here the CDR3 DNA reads TGTGCCATCAGTGAGTCCGGGGGGGTTCCTAATCAGCCCCAGCATTTT.